A selection of T cell receptor beta chains follows, all from one sample in a study of post-analysis software for immune sequencing data. TCRdb re-called the PCR reads through MiXCR, storing one row per CDR3 protein. The table lists some 690,000 distinct CDR3 sequences, approximately 60% of them singletons. Sequencing used blood. Receptors originate from a girl aged 2 to 9 with multiple sclerosis. Each CDR3 is given with its conserved first and last residue.

V: TRBV2
J: TRBJ1-6
CDR3: CASSEGGGLSPLHF

V: TRBV18
J: TRBJ2-1
CDR3: CASLHDYHPSSYNEQFF

V: TRBV7-2
J: TRBJ2-5
CDR3: CASSQGGVRETQYF

V: TRBV6-2/TRBV6-3
J: TRBJ2-1
CDR3: CASSSSGRDYNEQFF

V: TRBV5-8
J: TRBJ2-1
CDR3: CASSLVPEQFF

V: TRBV20-1
J: TRBJ2-3
CDR3: CSARDRRRGATDTQYF

V: TRBV2
J: TRBJ2-5
CDR3: CASSEELAGGRETQYF

V: TRBV7-8
J: TRBJ1-1
CDR3: CASSPEPNRVTEAFF

V: TRBV25-1
J: TRBJ2-7
CDR3: CASSEPGEVKEQYF

V: TRBV7-2
J: TRBJ1-1
CDR3: CASSSPLRGTEAFF

V: TRBV20-1
J: TRBJ1-6
CDR3: CSASPGGAGNSPLHF

V: TRBV5-5
J: TRBJ2-5
CDR3: CASNERVPQETQYF

V: TRBV2
J: TRBJ2-3
CDR3: CASSFLAVTDTQYF

V: TRBV7-8
J: TRBJ2-5
CDR3: CASSLGFQYQETQYF

V: TRBV15
J: TRBJ2-1
CDR3: CATSSARYNEQFF

V: TRBV5-1
J: TRBJ2-5
CDR3: CASSLMGDSSETQYF

V: TRBV20-1
J: TRBJ2-3
CDR3: CSASGLPGQGPTDTQYF

V: TRBV12-3/TRBV12-4
J: TRBJ2-7
CDR3: CASRYGTVTYEQYF

V: TRBV6-1
J: TRBJ2-4
CDR3: CASSRGTDGIQYF

V: TRBV20-1
J: TRBJ2-7
CDR3: CSARDIGGAGEQYF

V: TRBV3-1
J: TRBJ2-6
CDR3: CASSQGDGFSGANVLTF

V: TRBV7-2
J: TRBJ2-1
CDR3: CASSLDGASGGYNEQFF